Each of the 30 T cell receptor beta chains below was sequenced from the same sample in a study of T cell repertoires in cytomegalovirus infection. TCRdb re-analysed the reads in MiXCR, keeping a single row per CDR3 protein. The sample contains 200,000 to 300,000 distinct CDR3 sequences, approximately 9.2% of which appear only once. Sequencing input: PBMCs. These receptors all stem from a human donor in good health (CMV status not recorded). Some clones in this sample may be carry-over from other donors' samples.

In this sample, this clonotype turned up many times. J is TRBJ1-5 and V is TRBV7-2; D uncertain. Deletions cut 3 bases from V and 3 bases from J, with 15 bases between. The CDR3 is 16 residues long. Germline V CDR1 and CDR2: SGHTA, FQGNSA. CDR3 DNA sequence: TGTGCCAGCAGCTTTGGGGAAGGCCAGGACAATCAGCCCCAGCATTTT. Its protein product is CASSFGEGQDNQPQHF.

This clonotype was observed a few times. J is TRBJ2-1 and V is TRBV28; D may be TRBD1 or TRBD2 (5 bases each). Germline CDR1 MDHEN, CDR2 SYDVKM. CDR3 length equals 15 residues. Trimming shortened V by 6 bases and J by 5 bases, and 17 bases separated the two germline ends. The CDR3, as DNA: TGTGCCAGCAGACCCTACGGGACGGCCGACAATGAGCAGTTCTTC. It yields the protein CASRPYGTADNEQFF.

This clonotype was seen at least ten times. This sequence joins TRBV15 and TRBJ1-6; D gene ambiguous. The CDR3 has 13 residues. CDR1 and CDR2 (germline): LNHNV, YYDKDF (reference sequence). V lost 1 base to trimming and J lost 9 bases, with 7 bases between them. The CDR3 sequence is CATSRATVSPLHF. The CDR3 DNA reads TGTGCCACCAGCAGAGCAACGGTTTCACCCCTCCACTTT.

V is TRBV15 and J is TRBJ2-7, with TRBD1 matching over 7 bases. V gave up 4 bases and J gave up 1 base; unmatched junction bases: 4. This CDR3 contains 14 residues. The germline V gene encodes CDR1 LNHNV and CDR2 YYDKDF (reference sequence). CDR3 bases: TGTGCCACCAGCATGTGGGACAGTTCCTACGAGCAGTACTTC. Protein sequence: CATSMWDSSYEQYF.

This clonotype was picked up many times. The V gene is TRBV7-2, the J gene TRBJ2-7, with 11 nucleotides matching TRBD2. The germline gives CDR1 SGHTA, CDR2 FQGNSA. This CDR3 is 16 amino acids long. V lost 3 bases to trimming and J lost 4 bases; unmatched junction nucleotides: 8. The DNA for the CDR3 is TGTGCCAGCAGCTTGGCTCCTAGCGGGGGGATTTACGAGCAGTACTTC. This codes for CASSLAPSGGIYEQYF.

Ten or more counts support this clonotype. The chain combines TRBV7-9 with TRBJ2-1, with 7 bases matching TRBD2. V shed 5 bases and J 4 bases; nucleotides not matched to a gene: 8. CDR1 is SEHNR and CDR2 is FQNEAQ in the germline V gene (reference sequence). This CDR3 comprises 15 residues. CDR3 sequence (DNA): TGTGCCAGCAGCCCGCCCAGCGGGATTTACAATGAGCAGTTCTTC. Translating gives CASSPPSGIYNEQFF.

Only a few counts were recorded for this clonotype. V is TRBV20-1 and J is TRBJ1-2; D is unclear. The V gene lost 3 bases and the J gene lost 3 bases, with 8 bases spanning the gap. From germline, CDR1 is DFQATT and CDR2 SNEGSKA (reference sequence). The CDR3 is made up of 12 amino acids. CDR3 sequence: CSASMTDYGYTF. The CDR3 DNA reads as TGCAGTGCTAGTATGACGGACTATGGCTACACCTTC.

CDR3 in amino acids: CASSPTGRAADTQYF. In DNA form, the CDR3 reads TGTGCCAGCTCGCCAACAGGTCGGGCGGCAGATACGCAGTATTTT. The V and J genes are TRBV18 and TRBJ2-3, with TRBD1 as a possible D gene (5 bases). Germline-derived CDR1 and CDR2 are KGHSH and LQKENI. Trimming took off 6 bases at V and 4 bases at J, with 17 bases between the two ends. The CDR3 loop spans 15 amino acids. Combining the CDR3 with reference TRBV18 and TRBJ2-3 gives the whole variable domain NAGVMQNPRHLVRRRGQEARLRCSPMKGHSHVYWYRQLPEEGLKFMVYLQKENIIDESGMPKERFSAEFPKEGPSILRIQQVVRGDSAAYFCASSPTGRAADTQYFGPGTRLTVL.

This clonotype was seen many times. CDR3 in DNA: TGCAGCGTTGCAGGACTCGGAAACACCATATATTTT. Its protein is CSVAGLGNTIYF. The rearrangement links TRBV29-1 to TRBJ1-3, with no clear D. Germline-derived CDR1 and CDR2 are SQVTM and ANQGSEA. The ends were cut back, 4 bases at V and 4 bases at J, with 8 bases in the middle. The CDR3 length is 12 residues. Looking up the rest from reference TRBV29-1 and TRBJ1-3 gives the full variable domain: SAVISQKPSRDICQRGTSLTIQCQVDSQVTMMFWYRQQPGQSLTLIATANQGSEATYESGFVIDKFPISRPNLTFSTLTVSNMSPEDSSIYLCSVAGLGNTIYFGEGSWLTVV.

This clonotype occurred a few times. The chain couples TRBV12-3 or TRBV12-4 to TRBJ2-5; D is unresolved. V lost 1 base and J lost 0, with 9 bases in between. The CDR3 extends over 15 amino acids. The CDR3 loop reads CASSLGRPNQETQYF. The CDR3 DNA sequence: TGTGCCAGCAGTTTAGGGCGGCCCAACCAAGAGACCCAGTACTTC.

This clonotype has just a few counts. The J gene is TRBJ2-1, the V gene TRBV11-3; 10 bases agree with TRBD2. Germline CDR1 SGHNT, CDR2 YENEEA. The trim removed 0 bases at V and 6 bases at J, leaving 2 bases unmatched. The CDR3 extends over 15 amino acids. The CDR3 DNA follows: TGTGCCAGCAGCTTAGAGTCTAGCGGGAGCAATGAGCAGTTCTTC. This sequence encodes CASSLESSGSNEQFF.

The gene calls are TRBV29-1 and TRBJ1-2, with 10 bases lining up with TRBD1. With 7 bases clipped from V and 6 bases from J, the junction kept 8 bases outside the gene matches. CDR1 is SQVTM, CDR2 ANQGSEA, per germline. The CDR3 is made up of 13 amino acids. CDR3 sequence (DNA): TGCAGCGCCAGACCGACAGGGGGCCATGGCTACACCTTC. Amino acids: CSARPTGGHGYTF.

This clonotype was seen ten or more times. An end of the junction does not agree with germline; a read error may underlie this. The chain carries TRBV7-2 and TRBJ2-1; tentative D call: TRBD1 (6 bases). The CDR3 runs 11 residues. CDR1 is SGHTA, CDR2 FQGNSA, per germline. CDR3 nucleotide sequence: TGTGCCAGCAGTGGGGGAGACAGGTCCTTTTGG. It specifies CASSGGDRSFW. The full variable domain, with the rest looked up from reference TRBV7-2 and TRBJ2-1, is GAGVSQSPSNKVTEKGKDVELRCDPISGHTALYWYRQSLGQGLEFLIYFQGNSAPDKSGLPSDRFSAERTGGSVSTLTIQRTQQEDSAVYLCASSGGDRSFWGPGTRLTVL.

This clonotype showed up just a few times. This sequence joins TRBV7-2 and TRBJ2-2; 7 nucleotides match TRBD1. V dropped 11 bases and J dropped 6; count of bases not matched to a gene: 6. Per the germline V gene, CDR1 is SGHTA and CDR2 is FQGNSA. The CDR3 runs to 12 residues. CDR3: CASKGAPGELFF. The CDR3 coding sequence is TGTGCCTCAAAGGGGGCGCCCGGGGAGCTGTTTTTT.

The chain combines TRBV19 with TRBJ2-3, with D tentatively TRBD1 or TRBD2 (5 bases each). CDR3 length: 15 amino acids. V was cut by 4 bases and J by 0 bases, with 11 bases left in between. Germline V gene lookup returns CDR1 LNHDA and CDR2 SQIVND (reference sequence). The CDR3 reads CASSTGTPSTDTQYF. For the CDR3, the DNA is TGTGCCAGTAGTACCGGGACGCCGAGCACAGATACGCAGTATTTT.

This clonotype was seen only a few times. The V gene is TRBV28, the J gene TRBJ2-1; 7 bases are a match to TRBD2. V gave up 7 bases and J gave up 6 bases; unmatched junction bases: 9. The CDR3 runs to 14 residues. From germline, CDR1 is MDHEN and CDR2 SYDVKM. The CDR3 spells CASTFGGSRNEQFF. The CDR3 region has the DNA TGTGCCAGCACCTTCGGGGGGTCTCGCAATGAGCAGTTCTTC.

This clonotype occurred many times. The rearrangement links TRBV7-2 to TRBJ2-7; D uncertain. The V gene lost 2 bases and the J gene lost 2 bases, with 10 bases spanning the gap. This CDR3 spans 14 amino acids. Germline CDR1 reads SGHTA; CDR2 reads FQGNSA. CDR3 loop: CASSLMIGPYEQYF. In DNA form, the CDR3 reads TGTGCCAGCAGCTTAATGATAGGCCCCTACGAGCAGTACTTC.

This clonotype occurred many times. The rearrangement links TRBV7-8 to TRBJ1-3, with 8 positions matching TRBD1. Germline loops: CDR1 SGHVS, CDR2 FQNEAQ. Trimming cost V 4 bases and J 3 bases; bases outside gene matches: 14. The length of the CDR3 is 18 residues. The CDR3 is CASSSLVTGGFGGNTIYF. CDR3 nucleotides: TGTGCCAGCAGCTCCTTGGTTACAGGGGGGTTTGGTGGAAACACCATATATTTT.

This clonotype was found many times. The chain couples TRBV12-3 or TRBV12-4 to TRBJ2-1; 11 bases line up with TRBD2. CDR3 length equals 17 residues. V lost 7 bases and J lost 7; bases outside the gene matches: 15. CDR3 bases: TGTGCCAGCATCTCCAGGAGTAGCGGGGGGGCCCAAAATGAGCAGTTCTTC. Translated: CASISRSSGGAQNEQFF.

This clonotype was recorded a few times. The chain has TRBV2 and TRBJ2-2; D is possibly TRBD1 (6 bases). V lost 6 bases and J lost 6, with 17 bases in between. The CDR3 extends over 15 amino acids. Looked up from germline, CDR1 is SNHLY and CDR2 is FYNNEI. CDR3 bases: TGTGCCAGCAGCCCCCAGGGGATGTTGGCCGGGGAGCTGTTTTTT. This sequence encodes CASSPQGMLAGELFF.

This clonotype was observed many times. This sequence joins TRBV7-2 and TRBJ2-5, with 8 bases identical to TRBD2. J gave up 0 bases and V 7 bases, and 7 bases lay outside the gene matches. The germline CDR1 and CDR2 sequences are SGHTA and FQGNSA. This CDR3 contains 15 residues. CDR3 DNA sequence: TGTGCCAGCAACCTTCGGGGGGGCTACCAAGAGACCCAGTACTTC. Its translation: CASNLRGGYQETQYF.

CDR3: CASSISSRGSGANVLTF. The CDR3 DNA follows: TGTGCCAGTAGTATTTCGAGTCGGGGCTCTGGGGCCAACGTCCTGACTTTC. This rearrangement joins TRBV19 to TRBJ2-6; a possible D gene is TRBD2 (5 bases). CDR1 and CDR2 from the germline V gene are LNHDA and SQIVND (reference sequence). There are 17 residues in the CDR3. The V gene lost 3 bases and the J gene lost 0 bases, with 12 bases spanning the gap.

The chain is built from TRBV30 and TRBJ1-3, with TRBD1 identical over 9 bases. The J segment lost 1 base and the V segment lost 5 bases, leaving 3 bases of the junction unmatched. The CDR3 extends over 14 amino acids. The germline gives CDR1 GTSNPN, CDR2 SVGIG (reference sequence). The CDR3 loop reads CAWAGTGSGNTIYF. Here the CDR3 DNA reads TGTGCCTGGGCCGGGACAGGGTCTGGAAACACCATATATTTT.

This clonotype was recorded at least ten times. The chain joins TRBV7-2 to TRBJ1-5; the match to TRBD1 covers 8 bases. V was clipped by 4 bases and J by 6 bases; unmatched bases: 8. This CDR3 has 15 amino acids. Germline CDR1 SGHTA, CDR2 FQGNSA. The CDR3 region has the DNA TGTGCCAGCAGCTCCGGGACAGGTCGACCTCAGCCCCAGCATTTT. Residues: CASSSGTGRPQPQHF. Full variable domain (outside the CDR3, taken from reference TRBV7-2 and TRBJ1-5): GAGVSQSPSNKVTEKGKDVELRCDPISGHTALYWYRQSLGQGLEFLIYFQGNSAPDKSGLPSDRFSAERTGGSVSTLTIQRTQQEDSAVYLCASSSGTGRPQPQHFGDGTRLSIL.

The chain combines TRBV7-2 with TRBJ1-4; D possibly corresponds to TRBD1 (5 bases). V lost 3 bases and J 7 bases, leaving 15 bases between the germline ends. The CDR3 is made up of 15 amino acids. Germline CDR1 reads SGHTA; CDR2 reads FQGNSA. CDR3 nucleotides: TGTGCCAGCAGCTTCCGACTCGGGGCGGGTGAAAAACTGTTTTTT. Translating gives CASSFRLGAGEKLFF.

This chain links TRBV10-3 with TRBJ1-4; D is unclear. Per germline, CDR1 ENHRY and CDR2 SYGVKD. The CDR3 has 13 residues. V lost 7 bases to trimming and J lost 8 bases, with 14 bases between them. The DNA of the CDR3 is TGTGCCATCACACCCAGCCTAGAAGAAAAACTGTTTTTT. Protein product: CAITPSLEEKLFF.

In its sample, this clonotype was seen many times. The J gene is TRBJ1-1, the V gene TRBV7-2; D perhaps matches TRBD1 (5 bases). The CDR3 runs to 14 residues. Germline values: CDR1 SGHTA, CDR2 FQGNSA. Trimming left V 4 bases short and J 4 bases short, with 13 bases between. The DNA for the CDR3 is TGTGCCAGCAGCTCTCAGGGAGGGCTCACTGAAGCTTTCTTT. Translated: CASSSQGGLTEAFF.

This clonotype has at least ten counts. The chain links TRBV7-2 to TRBJ1-5; D is ambiguous. This CDR3 has 14 residues. Germline loops: CDR1 SGHTA, CDR2 FQGNSA. V lost 6 bases and J 3 bases, leaving 12 bases between the germline ends. CDR3 region: CASRLGQLNQPQHF. CDR3 nucleotide sequence: TGTGCCAGCAGGCTAGGGCAGCTCAATCAGCCCCAGCATTTT.

The chain carries TRBV25-1 and TRBJ1-2; tentatively, D is TRBD1 (5 bases). The CDR3 runs 14 residues. Germline CDR1 and CDR2: MGHDK and SYGVNS. V lost 6 bases and J 6 bases, leaving 17 bases between the germline ends. DNA for the CDR3: TGTGCCAGCAGGCCGCCGGGACTTTGGAATGGCTACACCTTC. As protein: CASRPPGLWNGYTF.

This clonotype was counted many times. This chain uses TRBV9 with TRBJ1-4; D not certain. The CDR3 spans 15 residues. Germline values: CDR1 SGDLS, CDR2 YYNGEE. Trimming stripped 4 bases from V and 0 bases from J, with 10 bases between. CDR3 residues: CASSLLGATNEKLFF. The CDR3 nucleotides read TGTGCCAGCAGCCTACTCGGGGCAACTAATGAAAAACTGTTTTTT.